Sequencing of this TCR beta chain was carried out in a study of blood T cell repertoires in COVID-19. This table comes from immunoSEQ multiplex PCR, and its TCRdb copy is limited to in-frame clones, with some not included. In the table there are roughly 79,000 clones, approximately 82% of which are singletons. V was shortened by 4 bases and J by 3 bases, with 13 bases between the two germline ends. The CDR3 contains 15 residues. Germline values: CDR1 LNHDA, CDR2 SQIVND (reference sequence). The J gene is TRBJ1-5, the V gene TRBV19; perhaps TRBD1 as D (6 bases). The specimen sequenced was peripheral blood. The receptor was derived from a human donor in a cohort sampled during active COVID-19. CDR3 amino acids: CASSTDRGFNQPQHF. The CDR3 coding sequence is TGTGCCAGTAGTACTGATAGGGGGTTCAATCAGCCCCAGCATTTT.